The clone carrying this TCR beta chain was recorded at least ten times. No antigen is known for it. The CDR3 runs 13 residues. From germline, CDR1 is KGHSH and CDR2 LQKENI. Trimming pared 1 base from V and 6 bases from J, leaving 10 bases between. This sample's time point: newly diagnosed GD, antithyroid drugs for less than 3 months. Researchers made the TCR library from RNA that was extracted from PBMCs. This record belongs to a study of regulatory T cells in long-lasting Graves disease. With iRepertoire HTBI primers and Arm-PCR of CDR3 regions, TCR beta libraries were built. TCRdb analysed the multiplex PCR reads with MiXCR anew, one entry per CDR3 protein. The repertoire has approximately 390,000 distinct CDR3 sequences, 16% of them found once; the top ten carry 20% to 25%. General study results and limits: Relative to new patients (around 1,000), persistent patients exhibited greater sharing of public clonotypes (over 2,500).

This sample also belongs to another study, concerning T cells in Graves' hyperthyroidism and ophthalmopathy. Per that paper: Separating ophthalmopathy from stable hyperthyroidism was achieved by a 13 V-J model.

The J gene is TRBJ2-7, the V gene TRBV18; D uncertain. The clonotype was recovered from a woman younger than 30 with Graves disease. This specimen consisted of peripheral blood mononuclear cells (PBMCs), obtained at new diagnosis, from a patient treated with antithyroid drugs. The DNA of the CDR3 is TGTGCCAGCTCACCACTTAAGGAAGGCGAGCAGTACTTC. This encodes CASSPLKEGEQYF.